This TCR beta chain was retrieved from a study of T cells in Graves' hyperthyroidism and ophthalmopathy. Study-level findings and limits: In validation, the model predicted ophthalmopathy. These predictions came a median about 6.5 months before onset.

Amplification yielded TCR beta CDR3 regions, with RNA transcripts as the source. HTBI primers were used for first-round RT-PCR of the TCR CDR3. In TCRdb, the multiplex PCR reads were re-called with MiXCR into one record per CDR3 protein. The table has roughly 700,000 distinct CDR3 sequences, 15% to 20% seen once. As to this clonotype: Its antigen is undetermined. The germline gene is not matched at one end of the junction; a read error may be the cause.

The CDR3 runs 11 residues. Germline V gene data show CDR1 as MNHNS and CDR2 as SASEGT. Hyperthyroidism was newly diagnosed in patients aged 18 to 65 (duration under 2 months). The source of this sequence is a man in his fifties or sixties with Graves' hyperthyroidism. Sequencing used blood. The gene calls are TRBV6-1 and TRBJ2-7; D may be TRBD2 (5 bases). The CDR3 sequence is CTSSGPYEQYF. CDR3 nucleotide sequence: TGTACCAGCAGCGGACCCTACGAGCAGTACTTC.